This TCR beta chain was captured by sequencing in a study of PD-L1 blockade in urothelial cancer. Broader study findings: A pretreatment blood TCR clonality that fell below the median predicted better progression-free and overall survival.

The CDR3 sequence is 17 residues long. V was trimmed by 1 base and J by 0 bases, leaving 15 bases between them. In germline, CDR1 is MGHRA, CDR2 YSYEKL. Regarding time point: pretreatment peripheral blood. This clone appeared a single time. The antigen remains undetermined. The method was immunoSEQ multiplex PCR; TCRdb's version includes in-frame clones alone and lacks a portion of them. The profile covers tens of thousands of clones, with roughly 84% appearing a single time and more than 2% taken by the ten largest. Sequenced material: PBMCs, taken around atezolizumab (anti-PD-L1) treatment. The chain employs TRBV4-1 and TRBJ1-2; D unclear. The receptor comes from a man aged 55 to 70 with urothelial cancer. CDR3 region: CASSQVVPRNTNYGYTF. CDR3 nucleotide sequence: TGCGCCAGCAGCCAAGTAGTTCCGCGAAATACTAACTATGGCTACACCTTC.